The 28 T cell receptor beta chains below were found in one sample sequenced in a study of shared clonotypes between healthy human individuals. Terminally differentiated effector memory CD45RA+ cells were excluded by CCR7 positive selection of CD45RO-negative cells. Generated by immunoSEQ multiplex PCR, the TCRdb table keeps only in-frame clones and is missing some. The repertoire consists of about 800,000 clones, with around 96% occurring once and the leading ten covering 0.2% to 0.25%. Sequencing input: naive CD8+ T cells sorted from blood. These receptors originate from a man aged 25 to 40 in good health.

The sample holds one count of this clone. The rearrangement uses TRBV7-9 and TRBJ1-3; D unresolved. CDR1 is SEHNR and CDR2 is FQNEAQ in the germline V gene (reference sequence). Between the trimmed V and J ends, which lost 5 bases and 1 base, there was a span of 12 bases. There are 15 residues in the CDR3. The CDR3 loop is CASSPNEGSGNTIYF. In DNA, the CDR3 is TGTGCCAGCAGCCCAAATGAAGGGTCTGGAAACACCATATATTTT.

This rearrangement joins TRBV5-1 to TRBJ2-7, with 7 bases aligning to TRBD2. Germline V gene sequence: CDR1 SGHRS, CDR2 YFSETQ. J was trimmed by 5 bases and V by 2 bases; bases with no gene match: 1. The CDR3 spans 12 residues. In DNA form, the CDR3 reads TGCGCCAGCAGCTTCGGGGGGAACGAGCAGTACTTC. This translates into CASSFGGNEQYF.

CDR3 in amino acids: CASSRDTGELFF. In DNA, the CDR3 is TGTGCCAGTAGTAGAGACACCGGGGAGCTGTTTTTT. The chain has TRBV19 and TRBJ2-2; no clear D gene. The CDR3 runs 12 residues. Trimming left V 4 bases short and J 3 bases short, with 3 bases between. CDR1 and CDR2 (germline): LNHDA, SQIVND (reference sequence).

The rearrangement links TRBV9 to TRBJ2-7, with a weak D call TRBD2 (7 bases). The V end lost 0 bases, the J end lost 6 bases, and 19 bases lay between the germline ends. In germline, CDR1 is SGDLS, CDR2 YYNGEE. This CDR3 region has 16 residues. The CDR3 sequence is CASSVAEGGYTSEQYF. The CDR3 nucleotides are TGTGCCAGCAGCGTAGCGGAGGGGGGGTATACAAGCGAGCAGTACTTC.

This chain links TRBV19 with TRBJ1-2; the D is unclear. Between the trimmed V and J ends, which lost 8 bases and 5 bases, there was a span of 15 bases. Germline CDR1 reads LNHDA; CDR2 reads SQIVND (reference sequence). The length of the CDR3 is 13 residues. CDR3 in DNA: TGTGCCAGTCGTTCAGCGACCCCTTATGGCTACACCTTC. This translates into CASRSATPYGYTF.

V is TRBV11-2 and J is TRBJ2-3; D gene uncertain. CDR3 size: 12 residues. V gave up 5 bases and J gave up 6 bases, with 9 bases separating them. Germline V gives CDR1 SGHAT, CDR2 FQNNGV. The CDR3 region has the DNA TGTGCCAGCAGCCGGCCGAGGGATACGCAGTATTTT. It yields the protein CASSRPRDTQYF.

V is TRBV27 and J is TRBJ2-5, with D perhaps given as TRBD1 or TRBD2 (6 bases each). V shed 5 bases and J shed 3 bases, with 10 bases lying between them. CDR1 and CDR2 (germline): MNHEY, SMNVEV (reference sequence). This CDR3 is built from 13 residues. The CDR3 loop is CASSRRGEETQYF. CDR3 sequence (DNA): TGTGCCAGCAGTAGAAGGGGGGAAGAGACCCAGTACTTC.

The chain joins TRBV7-9 to TRBJ2-7; possibly TRBD1 for D (6 bases). This CDR3 contains 15 residues. V was trimmed by 1 base and J by 3 bases, leaving 13 bases between them. Germline-derived CDR1 and CDR2 are SEHNR and FQNEAQ (reference sequence). Here the CDR3 reads CASSLGGGTSYEQYF. As DNA, the CDR3 is TGTGCCAGCAGCTTAGGAGGTGGGACAAGCTACGAGCAGTACTTC. Combining the CDR3 with reference TRBV7-9 and TRBJ2-7 gives the whole variable domain DTGVSQNPRHKITKRGQNVTFRCDPISEHNRLYWYRQTLGQGPEFLTYFQNEAQLEKSRLLSDRFSAERPKGSFSTLEIQRTEQGDSAMYLCASSLGGGTSYEQYFGPGTRLTVT.

This clone was found once. The chain recombines TRBV11-3 with TRBJ2-3; no reliable D call. Trimming removed 1 base from V and 4 bases from J, with 6 bases in between. CDR1 SGHNT and CDR2 YENEEA come from the germline V gene. This CDR3 comprises 13 residues. CDR3 loop: CASSLVFADTQYF. CDR3 sequence (DNA): TGTGCCAGCAGCTTAGTTTTCGCAGATACGCAGTATTTT.

This clone has only one observation. Germline is not matched at one junction end, which may reflect a read error. The genes are TRBV7-8 and TRBJ2-7; 9 bases map to TRBD1. Germline V gene lookup returns CDR1 SGHVS and CDR2 FQNEAQ. This CDR3 comprises 14 residues. The CDR3 here is CASSSGQGSSEQYF. In DNA, the CDR3 is TGTGCCAGCAGCTCAGGACAGGGGTCCTCCGAGCAGTACTTC.

The chain joins TRBV13 to TRBJ2-2; possibly TRBD1 for D (6 bases). The CDR3 is made up of 16 amino acids. V was cut by 5 bases and J by 4 bases, with 17 bases left in between. CDR1 and CDR2 (germline): PRHDT, FYEKMQ (reference sequence). The CDR3 DNA is TGTGCCAGCAGCGACAGGACAGAGGGGCTCACCGGGGAGCTGTTTTTT. Translating it yields CASSDRTEGLTGELFF.

The V and J genes are TRBV28 and TRBJ1-1, with 7 bases fitting TRBD1. The junction had 10 bases not matched to a gene; V was cut back by 2 bases and J by 4 bases. CDR1 and CDR2 (germline): MDHEN, SYDVKM. The length of the CDR3 is 16 residues. The CDR3 loop is CASSLRVGGGLTEAFF. The CDR3 DNA reads TGTGCCAGCAGTTTAAGAGTCGGAGGGGGCCTCACTGAAGCTTTCTTT.

The V call is TRBV11-3, the J call TRBJ2-2; the match to TRBD1 covers 7 bases. J was trimmed by 0 bases and V by 4 bases; bases with no gene match: 11. Per germline, CDR1 SGHNT and CDR2 YENEEA. This CDR3 has 18 amino acids. CDR3 sequence reads: CASSSPRGQFANTGELFF. CDR3 in DNA: TGTGCCAGCAGCTCCCCCCGGGGACAGTTCGCGAACACCGGGGAGCTGTTTTTT.

The rearrangement links TRBV4-1 to TRBJ2-7; unclear D gene. The germline gives CDR1 MGHRA, CDR2 YSYEKL. This CDR3 has 14 residues. V lost 2 bases, J lost 4 bases, and 12 bases lay in between. CDR3 in DNA: TGCGCCAGCAGCCAAAGAGGTACTGTTTACGAGCAGTACTTC. It yields the protein CASSQRGTVYEQYF.

This chain uses TRBV28 with TRBJ1-2; the D is unclear. The CDR3 covers 15 residues. Germline loops: CDR1 MDHEN, CDR2 SYDVKM. V lost 2 bases and J lost 4, with 14 bases in between. Written as DNA, the CDR3 is TGTGCCAGCAGTTTAATAGGGTACATGGGCTATGGCTACACCTTC. This codes for CASSLIGYMGYGYTF.

This chain uses TRBV29-1 with TRBJ1-2; a weak D match, TRBD1 (6 bases). Trimming removed 6 bases from V and 6 bases from J, with 20 bases in between. The CDR3 is 14 residues long. Germline CDR1 is SQVTM and CDR2 is ANQGSEA. In nucleotides, the CDR3 is TGCAGCGTGCCCGTCTTACAGGGACGCAATGGCTACACCTTC. Its protein product is CSVPVLQGRNGYTF.

The chain employs TRBV11-2 and TRBJ2-1; unclear D gene. Trimming left V 1 base short and J 8 bases short, with 6 bases between. The V gene's germline CDR1 is SGHAT and CDR2 FQNNGV. The CDR3 covers 12 residues. The CDR3 nucleotides read TGTGCCAGCAGCTTAGCGGGCGATGAGCAGTTCTTC. Amino acid sequence: CASSLAGDEQFF.

V usage is TRBV11-2 and J usage is TRBJ2-7; 8 nucleotides agree with TRBD1. The CDR3 is 14 amino acids. The V gene end was trimmed by 0 bases and the J gene end by 6 bases; junction bases not matched to a gene: 4. Germline V gene lookup returns CDR1 SGHAT and CDR2 FQNNGV. CDR3 nucleotides: TGTGCCAGCAGCTTAGATTCAGGGGGCGGCGAGCAGTACTTC. Amino acids: CASSLDSGGGEQYF.

The rearrangement links TRBV7-3 to TRBJ2-3, with 10 bases fitting TRBD2. V was pared by 5 bases and J by 2 bases, with 10 bases of the junction left unmatched. CDR1 is SGHTA and CDR2 is FQGTGA in the germline V gene. This CDR3 has 17 amino acids. The CDR3, as DNA: TGTGCCAGCAGCCTGACCGGGACTAGCGACCTCACAGATACGCAGTATTTT. Residues: CASSLTGTSDLTDTQYF.

The V gene is TRBV11-2, the J gene TRBJ1-1; tentative D call: TRBD1 (6 bases). The CDR3 spans 16 residues. Trimming took off 3 bases at V and 1 base at J, with 15 bases between the two ends. CDR1 is SGHAT and CDR2 is FQNNGV in the germline V gene. This CDR3 reads CASSFPTGHQNTEAFF. CDR3 coding DNA: TGTGCCAGCAGCTTCCCGACAGGACACCAGAACACTGAAGCTTTCTTT.

This rearrangement joins TRBV4-3 to TRBJ2-2; 9 bases align to TRBD2. CDR1 and CDR2 from the germline V gene are LGHNA and YSLEER. J was trimmed by 4 bases and V by 1 base; bases with no gene match: 7. The CDR3 runs 17 residues. The CDR3 region has the DNA TGCGCCAGCAGCCAAGGATCCGCGGGAGGGGCCACCGGGGAGCTGTTTTTT. Translating it yields CASSQGSAGGATGELFF.

This sequence joins TRBV19 and TRBJ2-3; TRBD2 agrees at 7 bases. Germline lookup yields CDR1 LNHDA and CDR2 SQIVND (reference sequence). V gave up 5 bases and J gave up 0 bases; unmatched junction bases: 5. This CDR3 contains 15 residues. The CDR3 bases are TGTGCCAGTAGTGGGCTAGCGGTAAGCACAGATACGCAGTATTTT. Translation gives CASSGLAVSTDTQYF.

The count of this clone is one. The chain carries TRBV11-2 and TRBJ2-7; D is perhaps TRBD1 (6 bases). CDR3 length equals 13 residues. The ends were cut back, 8 bases at V and 4 bases at J, with 15 bases in the middle. In germline, CDR1 is SGHAT, CDR2 FQNNGV. CDR3 protein: CASSQGKAYEQYF. As DNA, the CDR3 is TGTGCCAGCTCCCAGGGGAAGGCGTACGAGCAGTACTTC.

The chain employs TRBV2 and TRBJ1-2; D not certain. From germline, CDR1 is SNHLY and CDR2 FYNNEI. The CDR3 runs to 11 residues. The V end lost 6 bases, the J end lost 6 bases, and 8 bases lay between the germline ends. CDR3 nucleotide sequence: TGTGCCAGCAGGCCGGGCGATGGCTACACCTTC. Translated: CASRPGDGYTF.

This chain uses TRBV11-2 with TRBJ2-1; D is uncertain. Trimming took off 5 bases at V and 0 bases at J, with 14 bases between the two ends. There are 16 residues in the CDR3. Germline assignment: CDR1 SGHAT and CDR2 FQNNGV. DNA of the CDR3: TGTGCCAGCAGCCCAGAAGGGCCTAGCTCCTACAATGAGCAGTTCTTC. Amino acid sequence: CASSPEGPSSYNEQFF.

This chain links TRBV21-1 with TRBJ2-7; the table assigns TRBD2, which was not confirmed against the DNA. TRBV21-1 is a pseudogene segment. The CDR3 length is 16 residues. The CDR3 DNA sequence: TGTGCCAGCAGCAAAGCAGACACTAGCGGCCACTACGAGCAGTACTTC. Protein: CASSKADTSGHYEQYF.

A single count supports this clone. V is TRBV19 and J is TRBJ2-6; 7 bases align to TRBD1. V lost 5 bases and J lost 2; bases outside the gene matches: 3. This CDR3 is built from 15 residues. The germline gives CDR1 LNHDA, CDR2 SQIVND (reference sequence). The CDR3 protein is CASSLGGAGANVLTF. The CDR3 coding sequence is TGTGCCAGTAGTTTAGGGGGCGCTGGGGCCAACGTCCTGACTTTC. The full variable domain, in which reference TRBV19 and TRBJ2-6 provide the parts outside the CDR3, is DGGITQSPKYLFRKEGQNVTLSCEQNLNHDAMYWYRQDPGQGLRLIYYSQIVNDFQKGDIAEGYSVSREKKESFPLTVTSAQKNPTAFYLCASSLGGAGANVLTFGAGSRLTVL.

The chain has TRBV2 and TRBJ2-1, with D unresolved. The germline gives CDR1 SNHLY, CDR2 FYNNEI. The CDR3 totals 12 residues. V lost 6 bases and J 2 bases, leaving 5 bases between the germline ends. The CDR3 DNA sequence: TGTGCCAGCAGCACAGCCTACAATGAGCAGTTCTTC. Protein sequence: CASSTAYNEQFF.